What follows describes a single T cell receptor (beta chain). In the original workflow: Nucleated cell number was recorded as an estimate derived from reference gene primer amplification. TCRdb keeps only in-frame clones here, not all; method: immunoSEQ multiplex PCR. V, J and clone size were drawn from that table, and D and trimming were deduced from the DNA. This table holds tens of thousands of clones, about 80% found once. The data were obtained in a study of blood T cell repertoires in COVID-19. Study details: Sites across the United States, Italy and Spain contributed samples from acute and convalescent COVID-19. The cDNA or gDNA used as material had been derived from T cells, B-cell-depleted T cells, or PBMCs.

Sequencing was done on a sample of peripheral blood. The origin of this receptor is a human donor in a cohort sampled during active COVID-19.

The CDR3 nucleotides read TGTGCCAGCAGCCAAGATCTTCAGCGGACGGCCGAGCAGTACTTC. It encodes CASSQDLQRTAEQYF. V is TRBV3-1 (or the pseudogene TRBV3-2) and J is TRBJ2-7; maybe TRBD2 (5 bases). In germline, CDR1 is LGHDT, CDR2 YNNKEL (reference sequence). V was trimmed by 0 bases and J by 6 bases, leaving 15 bases between them. This CDR3 is built from 15 residues.